A selection of T cell receptor beta chains follows, all from one sample in a study of shared clonotypes between healthy human individuals. Profiling relied on immunoSEQ multiplex PCR, and the TCRdb table lists in-frame clones only, not all of them. The profile shows 2 million to 2.5 million clones, roughly 95% of them singletons. Sequenced input: naive CD4+ T cells sorted from blood. The source of these receptors is a young man in good health. CDR3s include the opening cysteine and the closing phenylalanine or tryptophan. Fields, in order: D gene, clone size, V gene, J gene, CDR3 DNA, CDR3 protein. The D gene is left open where the match is weak. Clone size, where shown, is once, few, many, or a class for clones that have expanded.

D gene: NA
clone size: NA
V gene: TRBV19
J gene: TRBJ1-2
CDR3 DNA: TGTGCCAGTAGTTCCGGGACCTCGTATGGCTACACCTTC
CDR3 protein: CASSSGTSYGYTF

D gene: TRBD2
clone size: NA
V gene: TRBV12-5
J gene: TRBJ2-2
CDR3 DNA: TGTGCTAGTGGTTTGGTGGGACTAGCGGGACCCTCGAACACCGGGGAGCTGTTTTTT
CDR3 protein: CASGLVGLAGPSNTGELFF

D gene: TRBD1
clone size: NA
V gene: TRBV6-5
J gene: TRBJ2-3
CDR3 DNA: TGTGCCAGCACCTCGACAGGGACAGATACGCAGTATTTT
CDR3 protein: CASTSTGTDTQYF

D gene: TRBD1
clone size: NA
V gene: TRBV4-1
J gene: TRBJ1-5
CDR3 DNA: TGCGCCAGCAGCCCTGGGACAGCAAATCAGCCCCAGCATTTT
CDR3 protein: CASSPGTANQPQHF

D gene: NA
clone size: NA
V gene: TRBV10-2
J gene: TRBJ2-7
CDR3 DNA: TGCGCCAGCCGGGAACCCTCCTCCTACGAGCAGTACTTC
CDR3 protein: CASREPSSYEQYF

D gene: NA
clone size: NA
V gene: TRBV18
J gene: TRBJ2-7
CDR3 DNA: TGTGCCAGCTCAGCGGACTCCCACGAGCAGTACTTC
CDR3 protein: CASSADSHEQYF

D gene: TRBD1
clone size: NA
V gene: TRBV19
J gene: TRBJ1-2
CDR3 DNA: TGTGCCAGTAGCACAGGGGACAGCGCTAGCGGCTACACCTTC
CDR3 protein: CASSTGDSASGYTF

D gene: NA
clone size: few
V gene: TRBV7-3
J gene: TRBJ2-2
CDR3 DNA: TGTGCCAGCAGCCCCATTTATAACACCGGGGAGCTGTTTTTT
CDR3 protein: CASSPIYNTGELFF

D gene: NA
clone size: NA
V gene: TRBV12-1
J gene: TRBJ1-5
CDR3 DNA: TGTGCCAGCAGCCCTCCCACAGGGGTCCCGCAGCCCCAGCATTTT
CDR3 protein: CASSPPTGVPQPQHF

D gene: NA
clone size: NA
V gene: TRBV18
J gene: TRBJ2-1
CDR3 DNA: TGTGCCAGCTCACCGTCCGGGTATGACAATGAGCAGTTCTTC
CDR3 protein: CASSPSGYDNEQFF

D gene: NA
clone size: NA
V gene: TRBV4-3
J gene: TRBJ1-4
CDR3 DNA: TGCGCCAGCAGCCCAAACTTACTTCTTAATGAAAAACTGTTTTTT
CDR3 protein: CASSPNLLLNEKLFF

D gene: TRBD2
clone size: NA
V gene: TRBV7-9
J gene: TRBJ2-1
CDR3 DNA: TGTGCCAGCAGCTTGGGACTAGCGTTTTACAATGAGCAGTTCTTC
CDR3 protein: CASSLGLAFYNEQFF

D gene: NA
clone size: few
V gene: TRBV19
J gene: TRBJ1-5
CDR3 DNA: TGTGCCTCTCATGCGGGCAGCACCTATCAGCCCCAGCATTTT
CDR3 protein: CASHAGSTYQPQHF

D gene: NA
clone size: NA
V gene: TRBV28
J gene: TRBJ1-2
CDR3 DNA: TGTGCCAGCAGTACCCCGCAGGCAGGTACGCCTGGCGGCTACACCTTC
CDR3 protein: CASSTPQAGTPGGYTF

D gene: TRBD1
clone size: few
V gene: TRBV19
J gene: TRBJ1-5
CDR3 DNA: TGTGCCAGTAGCCCGACAGGGGGGGTTCAGCCCCAGCATTTT
CDR3 protein: CASSPTGGVQPQHF

D gene: NA
clone size: NA
V gene: TRBV28
J gene: TRBJ1-5
CDR3 DNA: TGTGCCAGCAGTTTGGGGACCCTCGGAGGACAGCCCCAGCATTTT
CDR3 protein: CASSLGTLGGQPQHF

D gene: NA
clone size: once
V gene: TRBV5-6
J gene: TRBJ2-5
CDR3 DNA: TGTGCCAGCAGGTATCTAGAGACCCAGTACTTC
CDR3 protein: CASRYLETQYF

D gene: NA
clone size: NA
V gene: TRBV6-6
J gene: TRBJ2-7
CDR3 DNA: TGTGCCAGCAGTTACTTTGCTGAATACGAGCAGTACTTC
CDR3 protein: CASSYFAEYEQYF

D gene: NA
clone size: NA
V gene: TRBV5-6
J gene: TRBJ2-1
CDR3 DNA: TGTGCCAGCAGCTTGAGCAATGAGCAGTTCTTC
CDR3 protein: CASSLSNEQFF

D gene: TRBD1
clone size: NA
V gene: TRBV5-4
J gene: TRBJ1-2
CDR3 DNA: TGTGCCAGCAGCTCTACCAGACAGGGTCCTGATGGCTACACCTTC
CDR3 protein: CASSSTRQGPDGYTF

D gene: NA
clone size: NA
V gene: TRBV7-6
J gene: TRBJ1-3
CDR3 DNA: TGTGCCAGCAGCTCATCGTCTCAGTTCGGAAACACCATATATTTT
CDR3 protein: CASSSSSQFGNTIYF

D gene: NA
clone size: NA
V gene: TRBV30
J gene: TRBJ1-6
CDR3 DNA: TGTGCCTGGAGTGTGAACAGGGTAAATTCACCCCTCCACTTT
CDR3 protein: CAWSVNRVNSPLHF

D gene: NA
clone size: NA
V gene: TRBV28
J gene: TRBJ1-1
CDR3 DNA: TGTGCCAGCAGTTTATATAGACAGGCTACCGCTTTCTTT
CDR3 protein: CASSLYRQATAFF

D gene: NA
clone size: NA
V gene: TRBV27
J gene: TRBJ2-2
CDR3 DNA: TGTGCCAGCAGTTTCGGTACAGTCAACACCGGGGAGCTGTTTTTT
CDR3 protein: CASSFGTVNTGELFF